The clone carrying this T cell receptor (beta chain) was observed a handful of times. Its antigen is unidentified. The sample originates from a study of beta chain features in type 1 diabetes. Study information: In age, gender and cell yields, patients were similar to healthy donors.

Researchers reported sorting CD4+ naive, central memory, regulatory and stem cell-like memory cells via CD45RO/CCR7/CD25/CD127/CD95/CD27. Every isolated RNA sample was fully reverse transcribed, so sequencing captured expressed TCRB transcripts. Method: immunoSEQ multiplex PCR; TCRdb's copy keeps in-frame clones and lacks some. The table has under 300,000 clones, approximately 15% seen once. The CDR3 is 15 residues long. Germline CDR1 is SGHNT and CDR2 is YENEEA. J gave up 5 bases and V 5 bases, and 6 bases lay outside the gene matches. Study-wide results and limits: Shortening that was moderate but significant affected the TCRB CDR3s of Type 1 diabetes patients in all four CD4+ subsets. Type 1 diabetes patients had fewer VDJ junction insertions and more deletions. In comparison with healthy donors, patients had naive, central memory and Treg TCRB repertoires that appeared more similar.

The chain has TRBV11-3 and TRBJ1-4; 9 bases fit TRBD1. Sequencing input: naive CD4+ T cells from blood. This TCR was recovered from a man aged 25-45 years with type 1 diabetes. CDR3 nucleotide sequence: TGTGCCAGCAGCCTAGGCGGACAGGGGAATGAAAAACTGTTTTTT. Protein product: CASSLGGQGNEKLFF.